These 8 T cell receptor beta chains were sequenced from one sample in a study of a mutant IDH1 vaccine in newly diagnosed glioma. No antigen has been assigned to these receptors. Time point noted: week 35, safety follow-up. Doses of 300 ug of mutant IDH1 20-mer peptide were given with topical imiquimod. Clones were sequenced by immunoSEQ multiplex PCR, and TCRdb holds only the in-frame ones, with some missing. Here the sample spans tens of thousands of clones, roughly 74% being singletons. The source material was PBMCs, sampled from a glioma patient whose treatment included an IDH1 peptide vaccine. Every receptor here comes from a man over 45 with glioma.

The chain links TRBV7-9 to TRBJ2-3; D unresolved. CDR1 is SEHNR and CDR2 is FQNEAQ in the germline V gene (reference sequence). The CDR3 extends over 13 amino acids. Trimming shortened V by 1 base and J by 6 bases, and 8 bases separated the two germline ends. Here the CDR3 DNA reads TGTGCCAGCAGCTTAGTACTCGCCGATACGCAGTATTTT. Its protein is CASSLVLADTQYF.

The chain joins TRBV30 to TRBJ2-1; TRBD2 aligns across 10 bases. Per the germline V gene, CDR1 is GTSNPN and CDR2 is SVGIG (reference sequence). The CDR3 consists of 17 residues. V shed 3 bases and J 5 bases; nucleotides not matched to a gene: 13. CDR3 sequence: CAWRGLQRGGTNNEQFF. CDR3 coding DNA: TGTGCCTGGAGGGGGCTTCAGCGGGGGGGGACTAACAATGAGCAGTTCTTC.

The chain employs TRBV11-3 and TRBJ2-1; tentatively, D is TRBD2 (6 bases). There are 18 residues in the CDR3. V was clipped by 3 bases and J by 0 bases, with 18 bases between them. CDR1 and CDR2 (germline): SGHNT, YENEEA. CDR3 in amino acids: CASSLEGPHDRSYNEQFF. CDR3 sequence (DNA): TGTGCCAGCAGCTTGGAGGGTCCTCATGACCGCTCCTACAATGAGCAGTTCTTC. The full variable domain, in which reference TRBV11-3 and TRBJ2-1 provide the parts outside the CDR3, is EAGVVQSPRYKIIEKKQPVAFWCNPISGHNTLYWYLQNLGQGPELLIRYENEEAVDDSQLPKDRFSAERLKGVDSTLKIQPAELGDSAVYLCASSLEGPHDRSYNEQFFGPGTRLTVL.

This clone was detected only once. The chain recombines TRBV5-3 with TRBJ1-5, with a tentative D call TRBD1 (6 bases). TRBV5-3 is an open reading frame, and its role is uncertain. V dropped 0 bases and J dropped 6 bases, with 10 bases sitting between them. CDR3 length equals 14 residues. The CDR3 region is CARSLEQGGQPQHF. CDR3 in DNA: TGTGCCAGAAGCTTGGAACAGGGAGGTCAGCCCCAGCATTTT.

This clone was picked up many times. The chain employs TRBV9 and TRBJ2-6, with unresolved D. The CDR3 consists of 16 residues. The V end was cut by 0 bases, the J end by 0 bases, with 7 bases between. CDR1 and CDR2 (germline): SGDLS, YYNGEE. CDR3 nucleotides: TGTGCCAGCAGCGTAGGGTGGGGCTCTGGGGCCAACGTCCTGACTTTC. Protein: CASSVGWGSGANVLTF.

The chain is built from TRBV20-1 and TRBJ2-5, with D perhaps matching TRBD1 (6 bases). Germline lookup yields CDR1 DFQATT and CDR2 SNEGSKA (reference sequence). Trimming removed 5 bases from V and 5 bases from J, with 9 bases in between. The CDR3 totals 11 residues. CDR3 sequence: CSALRGETQYF. In nucleotides, the CDR3 is TGCAGTGCTCTAAGGGGGGAGACCCAGTACTTC.

The chain has TRBV6-5 and TRBJ1-6; no firm D call. Germline CDR1 MNHEY, CDR2 SVGAGI. The CDR3 loop spans 14 amino acids. The germline V and J ends were trimmed by 7 bases and 7 bases, with 14 bases remaining between them. The CDR3 bases are TGTGCCAGCATGCGGAAACTCGGCAATTCACCCCTCCACTTT. Encoded protein: CASMRKLGNSPLHF.

Only a few counts were recorded for this clone. The chain links TRBV19 to TRBJ2-1, with TRBD1 matching over 7 bases. From germline, CDR1 is LNHDA and CDR2 SQIVND (reference sequence). CDR3 size: 16 residues. Trimming cost V 5 bases and J 5 bases; bases outside gene matches: 12. The CDR3 loop reads CASSGDTGTDNNEQFF. CDR3 nucleotides: TGTGCCAGTAGTGGGGATACCGGGACAGATAACAATGAGCAGTTCTTC.